This T cell receptor beta chain was recorded in a study of blood T cell repertoires in COVID-19. Across the whole study: Donors in the United States, Italy and Spain gave samples during acute or convalescent COVID-19. T cells, B-cell-depleted T cells, or PBMCs supplied cDNA or gDNA.

The CDR3 has 17 residues. J was trimmed by 2 bases and V by 6 bases; bases with no gene match: 10. Looked up from germline, CDR1 is MNHEY and CDR2 is SVGEGT. As originally analysed: Nucleated cell counts were estimated from reference gene primer amplification. Here immunoSEQ multiplex PCR was the method, and the copy in TCRdb shows in-frame clones only, minus some. V and J calls and clone size are those listed in that table; D and trimming were worked out from the DNA. The repertoire has 80,000 to 95,000 clones, about 76% of them found once; the top ten carry 8.5% to 10%. The receptor was isolated from a woman older than 75 with acute or convalescent COVID-19. Sequenced sample: peripheral blood. J is TRBJ2-1 and V is TRBV6-2 or TRBV6-3; TRBD2 matches 10 bases. The CDR3 nucleotides read TGTGCCAGCAGCCCCGACCCTAGCGGGAGTACCTACAATGAGCAGTTCTTC. As protein: CASSPDPSGSTYNEQFF.